One T cell receptor (beta chain) is described in this entry. In the study's own analysis: Reference gene primer amplification gave nucleated cell count estimates. The protocol was immunoSEQ multiplex PCR, while the TCRdb copy is restricted to in-frame clones and leaves out a portion. For V, J and clone size, that table is used; D and trimming come from the DNA. In the table there are about 380,000 clones, about 90% of which are singletons. This specimen belongs to a study of blood T cell repertoires in COVID-19. Overall study context: Samples taken during acute and convalescent COVID-19 were collected in the United States, Italy and Spain. The analysed material was cDNA or gDNA that came from T cells, B-cell-depleted T cells, or PBMCs.

The CDR3 spans 20 residues. The V and J ends lost 2 bases and 0 bases, in that order; junction bases with no gene match: 13. Germline V gives CDR1 MNHEY, CDR2 SMNVEV (reference sequence). Source material: peripheral blood. This rearrangement joins TRBV27 to TRBJ1-5; 10 nucleotides line up with TRBD1. The receptor comes from a man aged 35 to 55 with acute or convalescent COVID-19. The CDR3 here is CASSLRGDRGALYSNQPQHF. The CDR3 nucleotides are TGTGCCAGCAGTTTAAGAGGGGACAGGGGTGCCCTCTATAGCAATCAGCCCCAGCATTTT.